A single T cell receptor (beta chain) is shown here with its context. This sample is drawn from a study of T cell responses to AZD1222 COVID-19 vaccine. TCRdb's copy holds only in-frame clones and misses some; the assay was immunoSEQ multiplex PCR. The sample lists 85,000 to 120,000 clones, about 88% occurring once. CDR3 length: 18 amino acids. CDR1 and CDR2 from the germline V gene are SGHDN and FVKESK. The trim removed 3 bases at V and 0 bases at J, leaving 7 bases unmatched. Sequencing used peripheral blood, obtained on day 0 of AZD1222 vaccination. J is TRBJ2-6 and V is TRBV14; TRBD1 aligns across 8 bases. The sequence derives from an adult in good health. The CDR3 region is CASSHRGQFLSGANVLTF. CDR3 nucleotides: TGTGCCAGCAGCCACAGGGGGCAGTTTCTCTCTGGGGCCAACGTCCTGACTTTC.